This T cell receptor beta chain was found in a study of control samples from healthy donors and cancer patients. The CDR3 has 15 amino acids. V dropped 6 bases and J dropped 3; count of bases not matched to a gene: 9. Germline lookup yields CDR1 SNHLY and CDR2 FYNNEI. TCRdb keeps only in-frame clones here, not all; method: immunoSEQ multiplex PCR. The table lists 75,000 to 100,000 clones, approximately 90% of them singletons, with roughly 1.3% in the top ten. The chain couples TRBV2 to TRBJ2-3; 7 positions agree with TRBD1. The sequence was collected from a woman aged 45-59 years in good health. The sample was blood. CDR3: CASSSTGRRTDTQYF. The CDR3 nucleotides read TGTGCCAGCAGCTCGACAGGGAGAAGGACAGATACGCAGTATTTT.